A single sample gave rise to the 20 T cell receptor beta chains below, sequenced in a study of blood T cell repertoires in COVID-19 (dated by TCRdb to about 2020). Library construction relied on the immunoSEQ multiplex PCR assay. TCRdb obtained this table from immuneACCESS and retained in-frame rearrangements with V and J assigned. These tables miss some clones; where compared with another copy, unresolved V genes account for less than half of the shortfall, and the remainder is unexplained. This sample has about 230,000 clones in its table, and about nine tenths of those were observed once. The ten most abundant clones make up around 10% of the sample. Sequencing used peripheral blood. The receptor source for this set is a man aged 50-60 years with COVID-19, enrolled during active disease.

This clone appeared a single time. The chain couples TRBV5-1 to TRBJ2-3; the D gene is possibly TRBD1 (6 bases). CDR1 SGHRS and CDR2 YFSETQ come from the germline V gene. This CDR3 contains 15 residues. Between the trimmed V and J ends, which lost 6 bases and 3 bases, there was a span of 17 bases. The CDR3 reads CASTPWSTGTDTQYF. The CDR3 bases are TGCGCCAGCACCCCATGGAGTACAGGGACAGATACGCAGTATTTT.

The chain combines TRBV3-1 (or the pseudogene TRBV3-2) with TRBJ1-2; D not certain. CDR3 length: 13 residues. Between the trimmed V and J ends, which lost 0 bases and 7 bases, there was a span of 9 bases. CDR1 is LGHDT, CDR2 YNNKEL, per germline (reference sequence). The CDR3 reads CASSQEASGGYTF. The CDR3 DNA is TGTGCCAGCAGCCAAGAAGCGAGTGGTGGCTACACCTTC.

This clone showed up just a few times. This sequence joins TRBV4-1 and TRBJ2-2; D possibly corresponds to TRBD2 (5 bases). V was clipped by 0 bases and J by 4 bases, with 9 bases between them. CDR3 length: 15 residues. CDR1 MGHRA and CDR2 YSYEKL come from the germline V gene. CDR3 amino acids: CASSQERVRTGELFF. CDR3 in DNA: TGCGCCAGCAGCCAAGAGAGGGTGCGCACCGGGGAGCTGTTTTTT.

The rearrangement links TRBV6-1 to TRBJ1-5; TRBD1 aligns across 7 bases. Germline CDR1 MNHNS, CDR2 SASEGT. V lost 2 bases to trimming and J lost 4 bases; unmatched junction nucleotides: 5. The CDR3 runs 15 residues. The CDR3 region has the DNA TGTGCCAGCAGTGAATCAGGGGGTGGGAATCAGCCCCAGCATTTT. This sequence encodes CASSESGGGNQPQHF.

This clone was picked up a small number of times. The genes are TRBV10-3 and TRBJ1-3; D is perhaps TRBD1 (5 bases). The ends were cut back, 7 bases at V and 0 bases at J, with 10 bases in the middle. CDR3 length: 14 amino acids. The germline V gene encodes CDR1 ENHRY and CDR2 SYGVKD. The CDR3 DNA reads TGTGCCATCACCCTGGGACTCTCTGGAAACACCATATATTTT. It encodes CAITLGLSGNTIYF.

The chain carries TRBV20-1 and TRBJ2-1; TRBD2 matches 10 bases. Germline V gives CDR1 DFQATT, CDR2 SNEGSKA (reference sequence). V lost 3 bases, J lost 10 bases, and 15 bases stayed unmatched. This CDR3 has 16 amino acids. As DNA, the CDR3 is TGCAGTGCTAGTCTTTTTTTTCGGCTAGCGGGGGACGAGCAGTTCTTC. Its protein product is CSASLFFRLAGDEQFF.

The rearrangement joins TRBV27 to TRBJ1-2; 8 bases fit TRBD1. V was clipped by 6 bases and J by 4 bases; unmatched bases: 7. CDR3 size: 14 residues. Looked up from germline, CDR1 is MNHEY and CDR2 is SMNVEV (reference sequence). CDR3 nucleotides: TGTGCCAGCAGACTATCAGGGGGCAGCTATGGCTACACCTTC. Its protein product is CASRLSGGSYGYTF.

The rearrangement uses TRBV5-1 and TRBJ1-2; D gene ambiguous. The CDR3 consists of 12 residues. Germline lookup yields CDR1 SGHRS and CDR2 YFSETQ. Trimming took 0 bases from V and 4 from J, leaving 4 bases between them. Written as DNA, the CDR3 is TGCGCCAGCAGCTTGGGGGCCTATGGCTACACCTTC. It codes for CASSLGAYGYTF.

The J gene is TRBJ2-1, the V gene TRBV6-5; 14 bases map to TRBD2. The V gene end was trimmed by 6 bases and the J gene end by 9 bases; junction bases not matched to a gene: 7. Germline V gives CDR1 MNHEY, CDR2 SVGAGI. CDR3 length equals 15 residues. CDR3 amino acids: CASSPGTSGSGEQFF. The CDR3 DNA is TGTGCCAGCAGCCCCGGGACTAGCGGGAGCGGTGAGCAGTTCTTC.

The chain combines TRBV7-9 with TRBJ2-7; TRBD2 aligns across 10 bases. CDR1 is SEHNR, CDR2 FQNEAQ, per germline (reference sequence). The CDR3 has 14 residues. Losses at the gene ends were 6 bases for V and 7 bases for J; bases not matched to a gene: 9. CDR3 DNA sequence: TGTGCCAGCAGTTTCAGCGGGGGGGCCGATGAGCAGTACTTC. Its protein product is CASSFSGGADEQYF. Supplemented by reference TRBV7-9 and TRBJ2-7, the full variable domain reads DTGVSQNPRHKITKRGQNVTFRCDPISEHNRLYWYRQTLGQGPEFLTYFQNEAQLEKSRLLSDRFSAERPKGSFSTLEIQRTEQGDSAMYLCASSFSGGADEQYFGPGTRLTVT.

This chain uses TRBV5-1 with TRBJ2-5, with 8 bases aligning to TRBD2. The CDR3 is made up of 16 amino acids. Germline CDR1 SGHRS, CDR2 YFSETQ. Germline trimming cut 0 bases from V and 0 bases from J; bases unmatched to any gene: 4. This CDR3 is CASSLEPAGDQETQYF. The CDR3 nucleotides read TGCGCCAGCAGCTTGGAGCCAGCGGGAGACCAAGAGACCCAGTACTTC.

The chain uses TRBV19 and TRBJ1-5; TRBD1 matches 7 bases. This CDR3 contains 15 residues. CDR1 and CDR2 (germline): LNHDA, SQIVND (reference sequence). The J segment lost 5 bases and the V segment lost 3 bases, leaving 7 bases of the junction unmatched. CDR3 amino acids: CASSITRDRDQPQHF. In nucleotides, the CDR3 is TGTGCCAGTAGTATCACAAGGGACAGAGATCAGCCCCAGCATTTT.

The CDR3 region has the DNA TGTGCCACCAGTGGGGAGGGCGGGGAGCTGTTTTTT. Protein: CATSGEGGELFF. The chain recombines TRBV15 with TRBJ2-2; 7 bases match TRBD2. The CDR3 sequence is 12 residues long. V was pared by 6 bases and J by 7 bases, with 2 bases of the junction left unmatched. Germline assignment: CDR1 LNHNV and CDR2 YYDKDF (reference sequence).

This clone was counted only a few times. The chain uses TRBV27 and TRBJ1-1; D unresolved. Between the trimmed V and J ends, which lost 7 bases and 4 bases, there was a span of 19 bases. CDR1 is MNHEY and CDR2 is SMNVEV in the germline V gene (reference sequence). The CDR3 extends over 15 amino acids. CDR3 amino acids: CASKKAMGSSTEAFF. In DNA, the CDR3 is TGTGCCAGCAAGAAAGCCATGGGCTCGTCCACTGAAGCTTTCTTT.

The chain is built from TRBV29-1 and TRBJ2-7; 8 bases fit TRBD1. The length of the CDR3 is 16 residues. V gave up 0 bases and J gave up 3 bases; unmatched junction bases: 10. Germline assignment: CDR1 SQVTM and CDR2 ANQGSEA. The CDR3 loop reads CSVEDSVTGAFYEQYF. The CDR3, as DNA: TGCAGCGTTGAAGATTCGGTGACAGGGGCGTTCTACGAGCAGTACTTC.

This clone has more than one count but fewer than ten. V gene TRBV29-1 combines with J gene TRBJ2-3, with D hard to call. Deletions cut 3 bases from V and 4 bases from J, with 11 bases between. Germline assignment: CDR1 SQVTM and CDR2 ANQGSEA. The CDR3 covers 13 residues. The CDR3 sequence is CSVDRQNPDTQYF. In nucleotides, the CDR3 is TGCAGCGTTGACAGGCAGAATCCAGATACGCAGTATTTT.

This sequence joins TRBV6-5 and TRBJ2-7, with 10 bases lining up with TRBD2. CDR3 length equals 13 residues. V shed 7 bases, J shed 4 bases, and the junction held 4 bases outside the gene matches. Germline values: CDR1 MNHEY, CDR2 SVGAGI. CDR3 sequence: CASTSGSTYEQYF. CDR3 nucleotides: TGTGCCAGCACTAGCGGGAGTACATACGAGCAGTACTTC.

The CDR3 sequence: CASTPLGGPYTDTQYF. CDR3 bases: TGTGCCAGCACTCCCCTGGGGGGGCCTTACACAGATACGCAGTATTTT. The chain employs TRBV27 and TRBJ2-3; the D gene is possibly TRBD2 (7 bases). V lost 7 bases to trimming and J lost 2 bases, with 19 bases between them. CDR1 MNHEY and CDR2 SMNVEV come from the germline V gene (reference sequence). CDR3 size: 16 residues.

This clone came up once. This chain links TRBV12-3 or TRBV12-4 with TRBJ2-2, with D possibly TRBD1 on 6 matching bases. Trimming left V 8 bases short and J 2 bases short, with 9 bases between. This CDR3 comprises 13 residues. CDR3 sequence: CASGGQNTGELFF. DNA of the CDR3: TGTGCCAGCGGGGGCCAAAACACCGGGGAGCTGTTTTTT.

The chain uses TRBV2 and TRBJ2-2; 10 bases match TRBD1. CDR3 length: 17 amino acids. Germline assignment: CDR1 SNHLY and CDR2 FYNNEI. V shed 2 bases and J 4 bases; nucleotides not matched to a gene: 7. The DNA for the CDR3 is TGTGCCAGCAGTGAATTGGGACAGGGGCCAGCCACCGGGGAGCTGTTTTTT. This translates into CASSELGQGPATGELFF. Full variable domain (rest looked up from reference TRBV2 and TRBJ2-2): EPEVTQTPSHQVTQMGQEVILRCVPISNHLYFYWYRQILGQKVEFLVSFYNNEISEKSEIFDDQFSVERPDGSNFTLKIRSTKLEDSAMYFCASSELGQGPATGELFFGEGSRLTVL.